These T cell receptor beta chains were read from a single sample in a study of T cell changes during pregnancy in multiple sclerosis. The method was immunoSEQ multiplex PCR; TCRdb's version includes in-frame clones alone and lacks a portion of them. The sample lists about 100,000 clones; about nine tenths were seen once. Here the sequenced sample was peripheral blood, taken after pregnancy. Every receptor here comes from a female donor with multiple sclerosis, enrolled in a pregnancy study. The CDR3 runs from the conserved cysteine through the conserved F or W. Fields, in order: CDR3 DNA, CDR3 protein, J gene, D gene, V gene, clone size. The D gene is left open where the match is weak. Rows give clone size only sometimes, using once, few, many, or a class for an expanded clone.

CDR3nt: TGTGCCAGCAGCCAAAAGGGGGTCTACAATGAGCAGTTCTTC
CDR3aa: CASSQKGVYNEQFF
j_gene: TRBJ2-1
d_gene: .
v_gene: TRBV7-6
abundance: .

CDR3nt: TGTGCCAGCAGCTTAGGGGCGGGAGGGCCGGGCACAGATACGCAGTATTTT
CDR3aa: CASSLGAGGPGTDTQYF
j_gene: TRBJ2-3
d_gene: TRBD2
v_gene: TRBV7-6
abundance: .

CDR3nt: TGTGCCAGCAGCAACCCAGGGGCTTCACCCCTCCACTTT
CDR3aa: CASSNPGASPLHF
j_gene: TRBJ1-6
d_gene: .
v_gene: TRBV11-1
abundance: few

CDR3nt: TGTGCCAGCAGCTTTGAGGGGGATCGGCAAGAGACCCAGTACTTC
CDR3aa: CASSFEGDRQETQYF
j_gene: TRBJ2-5
d_gene: .
v_gene: TRBV7-8
abundance: .

CDR3nt: TGTGCCAGCAGCCACCAACAGGGGGCAGAGGAAAAACTGTTTTTT
CDR3aa: CASSHQQGAEEKLFF
j_gene: TRBJ1-4
d_gene: TRBD1
v_gene: TRBV7-9
abundance: .

CDR3nt: TGTGCCAGCAGGCTGGCGGGGGCTGACAATGAGCAGTTCTTC
CDR3aa: CASRLAGADNEQFF
j_gene: TRBJ2-1
d_gene: .
v_gene: TRBV7-9
abundance: .

CDR3nt: TGTGCCAGCAGCTGCGAGGGCTTTCCGGGCTGCAATGAGCAGTTCTTC
CDR3aa: CASSCEGFPGCNEQFF
j_gene: TRBJ2-1
d_gene: .
v_gene: TRBV5-6
abundance: .

CDR3nt: TGTGCCAGCAGCCGACAGGGGGAGGGGTCATACAATGAGCAGTTCTTC
CDR3aa: CASSRQGEGSYNEQFF
j_gene: TRBJ2-1
d_gene: TRBD1
v_gene: TRBV5-6
abundance: .

CDR3nt: TGTGCCACCCGAGACAGGGGTCTTACCTACGAGCAGTACTTC
CDR3aa: CATRDRGLTYEQYF
j_gene: TRBJ2-7
d_gene: TRBD1
v_gene: TRBV6-5
abundance: .

CDR3nt: TGCGCCAGCAGCTTGGAAGAGGCTGAGCAGTTCTTC
CDR3aa: CASSLEEAEQFF
j_gene: TRBJ2-1
d_gene: .
v_gene: TRBV5-1
abundance: .

CDR3nt: TGTGCCAGCAGCTTGGTTGGGGAGGGCGAGCAGTACTTC
CDR3aa: CASSLVGEGEQYF
j_gene: TRBJ2-7
d_gene: TRBD2
v_gene: TRBV5-6
abundance: .

CDR3nt: TGTGCCACCAGCAGAGATGGGAGGGGCGGAAACACCATATATTTT
CDR3aa: CATSRDGRGGNTIYF
j_gene: TRBJ1-3
d_gene: .
v_gene: TRBV15
abundance: .

CDR3nt: TGTGCCAGCAAACGGACAGCCAGGGAGACCCAGTACTTC
CDR3aa: CASKRTARETQYF
j_gene: TRBJ2-5
d_gene: .
v_gene: TRBV6-5
abundance: .

CDR3nt: TGTGCCTGGAGGGACAGAATTAATTCACCCCTCCACTTT
CDR3aa: CAWRDRINSPLHF
j_gene: TRBJ1-6
d_gene: .
v_gene: TRBV30
abundance: .

CDR3nt: TGTGCCAGCAGTCCCACAGGGGTTGGCAGTCAGCCCCAGCATTTT
CDR3aa: CASSPTGVGSQPQHF
j_gene: TRBJ1-5
d_gene: TRBD1
v_gene: TRBV28
abundance: .

CDR3nt: TGTGCCAGCAGCTTAAACAGGGGACCTAATGAAAAACTGTTTTTT
CDR3aa: CASSLNRGPNEKLFF
j_gene: TRBJ1-4
d_gene: TRBD1
v_gene: TRBV7-6
abundance: .

CDR3nt: TGCGCCAGCAGCCGACCCCCGAAGACAGTAAGCTCCTACAATGAGCAGTTCTTC
CDR3aa: CASSRPPKTVSSYNEQFF
j_gene: TRBJ2-1
d_gene: .
v_gene: TRBV5-1
abundance: .

CDR3nt: TGTGCCAGCAGCTCAAAGGACAGACTCAATCAGCCCCAGCATTTT
CDR3aa: CASSSKDRLNQPQHF
j_gene: TRBJ1-5
d_gene: .
v_gene: TRBV28
abundance: .

CDR3nt: TGTGCCAGCTCATGGGAACTAGGCACTGAAGCTTTCTTT
CDR3aa: CASSWELGTEAFF
j_gene: TRBJ1-1
d_gene: .
v_gene: TRBV18
abundance: .

CDR3nt: TGTGCCAGCAGCCTGCTAGGGGGAACTGAAGCTTTCTTT
CDR3aa: CASSLLGGTEAFF
j_gene: TRBJ1-1
d_gene: .
v_gene: TRBV7-9
abundance: .

CDR3nt: TGTGCCTGGAGTTTGACCGGAGCACGGTTCTTC
CDR3aa: CAWSLTGARFF
j_gene: TRBJ2-1
d_gene: .
v_gene: TRBV30
abundance: .

CDR3nt: TGTGCCAGCAGCCCGACAGGGGCCGGAAACACCATATATTTT
CDR3aa: CASSPTGAGNTIYF
j_gene: TRBJ1-3
d_gene: TRBD1
v_gene: TRBV7-3
abundance: once

CDR3nt: TGTGCCAGTAGTACTAAGAGAGACAGCACCGGGGAGCTGTTTTTT
CDR3aa: CASSTKRDSTGELFF
j_gene: TRBJ2-2
d_gene: .
v_gene: TRBV19
abundance: .

CDR3nt: TGTGCCAGCAGCTTAGGCAGGGGGCGGAACGAGCAGTACTTC
CDR3aa: CASSLGRGRNEQYF
j_gene: TRBJ2-7
d_gene: TRBD1
v_gene: TRBV5-6
abundance: .

CDR3nt: TGTGCCAGCAGCTTAGCTACTAGCGGGGGGGTGACCGGGGAGCTGTTTTTT
CDR3aa: CASSLATSGGVTGELFF
j_gene: TRBJ2-2
d_gene: TRBD2
v_gene: TRBV7-8
abundance: .

CDR3nt: TGTGCCAGCAGCTTAGTTCACGGGGGGGGCTCCTACAATGAGCAGTTCTTC
CDR3aa: CASSLVHGGGSYNEQFF
j_gene: TRBJ2-1
d_gene: TRBD2
v_gene: TRBV7-9
abundance: .

CDR3nt: TGTGCCAGCAGTGCCCGGGGCGGGGGGGCCTCTGAGACCCAGTACTTC
CDR3aa: CASSARGGGASETQYF
j_gene: TRBJ2-5
d_gene: TRBD2
v_gene: TRBV6-4
abundance: .

CDR3nt: TGTGCCAGCAGCTTACAGGGGTTAGCAGATACGCAGTATTTT
CDR3aa: CASSLQGLADTQYF
j_gene: TRBJ2-3
d_gene: TRBD1
v_gene: TRBV5-4
abundance: .

CDR3nt: TGTGCCAGCAGCGGTAGTGTTGGGGGCGAAGGTGGCTACACCTTC
CDR3aa: CASSGSVGGEGGYTF
j_gene: TRBJ1-2
d_gene: .
v_gene: TRBV9
abundance: few

CDR3nt: TGTGCCAGCAGCTTATACAGGGGGTTGAACACTGAAGCTTTCTTT
CDR3aa: CASSLYRGLNTEAFF
j_gene: TRBJ1-1
d_gene: TRBD1
v_gene: TRBV7-2
abundance: .

CDR3nt: TGCGCCAGCAGCCTCACAGGGACAGATACGCAGTATTTT
CDR3aa: CASSLTGTDTQYF
j_gene: TRBJ2-3
d_gene: .
v_gene: TRBV4-1
abundance: .